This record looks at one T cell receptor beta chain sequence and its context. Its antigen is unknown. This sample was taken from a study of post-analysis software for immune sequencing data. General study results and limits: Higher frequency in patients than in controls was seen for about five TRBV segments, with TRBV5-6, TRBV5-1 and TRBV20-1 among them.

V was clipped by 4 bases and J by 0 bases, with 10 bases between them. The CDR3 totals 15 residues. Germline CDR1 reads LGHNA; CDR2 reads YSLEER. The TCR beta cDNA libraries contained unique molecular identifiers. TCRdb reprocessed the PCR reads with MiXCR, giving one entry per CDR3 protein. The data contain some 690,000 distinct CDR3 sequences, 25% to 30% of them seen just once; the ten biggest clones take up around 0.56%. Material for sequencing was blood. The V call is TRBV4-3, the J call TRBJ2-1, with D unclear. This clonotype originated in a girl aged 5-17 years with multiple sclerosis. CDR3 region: CASSLTPSSYNEQFF. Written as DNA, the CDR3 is TGCGCCAGCAGCCTAACACCAAGCTCCTACAATGAGCAGTTCTTC.